This TCR beta chain was recovered during a study of blood T cell repertoires in COVID-19. The repertoire was sequenced with immunoSEQ multiplex PCR; TCRdb's copy has only in-frame clones and lacks some. The data hold about 350,000 clones, with less than 90% observed a single time. Before being deemed recovered, Cohort 3 donors had two negative PCRs, clearance, or symptom resolution. Germline V gene lookup returns CDR1 SGHTA and CDR2 FQGNSA. The CDR3 extends over 18 amino acids. The V end was cut by 2 bases, the J end by 2 bases, with 22 bases between. The sequencing sample was made of PBMCs or T cells enriched from blood (not recorded which). The TCR comes from a woman in her twenties or thirties who had recovered from COVID-19. The rearrangement links TRBV7-2 to TRBJ2-7; weak D call: TRBD2 (6 bases). The CDR3 reads CASSLRITGGPSTYEQYF. CDR3 DNA sequence: TGTGCCAGCAGCTTACGGATCACCGGGGGTCCCTCCACCTACGAGCAGTACTTC. The full variable domain, completed using reference TRBV7-2 and TRBJ2-7, is GAGVSQSPSNKVTEKGKDVELRCDPISGHTALYWYRQSLGQGLEFLIYFQGNSAPDKSGLPSDRFSAERTGGSVSTLTIQRTQQEDSAVYLCASSLRITGGPSTYEQYFGPGTRLTVT.